This TCR beta chain stems from a study of technical replicates of blood from several donors. TCRdb keeps only in-frame clones here, not all; method: immunoSEQ multiplex PCR. This table has roughly 71,000 clones, roughly 92% appearing once. The CDR3 consists of 13 residues. Germline loops: CDR1 SQVTM, CDR2 ANQGSEA. The ends were cut back, 0 bases at V and 4 bases at J, with 9 bases in the middle. The origin of this receptor is a human donor in good health. The V and J genes are TRBV29-1 and TRBJ1-2; D gene unclear. The specimen was T cells isolated from PBMCs. The CDR3 nucleotides read TGCAGCGTTGAAGAAGGAGGAGTCTATGGCTACACCTTC. Its protein product is CSVEEGGVYGYTF.